Each of the 20 T cell receptor beta chains below was sequenced from the same sample in a study of blood T cell repertoires in COVID-19 (dated by TCRdb to the early 2020s). Libraries came from the immunoSEQ multiplex PCR assay. Imported from immuneACCESS, the table was reduced by TCRdb to in-frame sequences with V and J called. These copies leave out some clones; in studies compared against another copy, an unresolved V gene accounts for under half, and the cause of the remainder is not known. This sample has more than 350,000 clones in its table, and over 75% of those were observed once. Under 11% of the sample goes to the ten largest clones. Sequenced sample: peripheral blood. These receptor sequences come from a young woman with COVID-19, enrolled during active disease.

To note about this clone: A much larger clone sits a single nucleotide away, making a read error possible. The chain joins TRBV6-5 to TRBJ2-2; 8 bases match TRBD2. The germline V gene has CDR1 MNHEY and CDR2 SVGAGI. CDR3 length: 15 amino acids. In DNA form, the CDR3 reads TGTGCCCGCAGGGGCGGGGGGTACGTCACCGGGGAGCTGTTTTTT. This translates into CARRGGGYVTGELFF.

The V call is TRBV12-3 or TRBV12-4, the J call TRBJ2-7; possible D gene TRBD1, 6 bases. The CDR3 runs to 13 residues. Deletions cut 6 bases from V and 2 bases from J, with 11 bases between. The chain's CDR3 is CASSVGAAYEQYF. CDR3 nucleotide sequence: TGTGCCAGCAGCGTGGGGGCCGCCTACGAGCAGTACTTC.

The genes are TRBV6-7 and TRBJ2-6; D is uncertain. TRBV6-7 is reported as an ORF; its role is uncertain. CDR3 length: 15 amino acids. V lost 2 bases to trimming and J lost 0 bases, with 5 bases between them. The CDR3 reads CASSYMASGANVLTF. The CDR3 region has the DNA TGTGCCAGCAGTTACATGGCCTCTGGGGCCAACGTCCTGACTTTC.

The chain has TRBV24-1 and TRBJ2-5, with 11 bases identical to TRBD2. V lost 1 base and J lost 5; bases outside the gene matches: 5. This CDR3 contains 16 residues. Germline loops: CDR1 KGHDR, CDR2 SFDVKD. The CDR3 region is CATSDFLAGGGETQYF. As DNA, the CDR3 is TGTGCCACCAGTGATTTCCTAGCGGGAGGAGGGGAGACCCAGTACTTC.

V gene TRBV6-1 combines with J gene TRBJ2-7; D possibly corresponds to TRBD2 (6 bases). V was cut by 3 bases and J by 2 bases, with 14 bases left in between. The germline gives CDR1 MNHNS, CDR2 SASEGT. The CDR3 loop spans 15 amino acids. CDR3 DNA sequence: TGTGCCAGCAGTGATCGGCGGGGCCGTACCTACGAGCAGTACTTC. Amino acids: CASSDRRGRTYEQYF.

This chain links TRBV24-1 with TRBJ2-5; TRBD1 matches 8 bases. CDR3 length: 15 residues. Trimming removed 7 bases from V and 5 bases from J; junction bases left unmatched: 11. From germline, CDR1 is KGHDR and CDR2 SFDVKD. In DNA, the CDR3 is TGTGCCACCAGCCGTCAGGGGGCTGGGTTGGAGACCCAGTACTTC. Translated, it gives CATSRQGAGLETQYF.

Only a few counts were recorded for this clone. The CDR3 region is CASSTLGGLNSPLHF. CDR3 coding DNA: TGTGCCAGCAGCACCTTGGGGGGTCTGAATTCACCCCTCCACTTT. The V and J genes are TRBV6-1 and TRBJ1-6; D may be TRBD1 (5 bases). V dropped 6 bases and J dropped 7 bases, with 16 bases sitting between them. From germline, CDR1 is MNHNS and CDR2 SASEGT. This CDR3 comprises 15 residues.

The CDR3 sequence: CSVEDQETSSYEQYF. Here the CDR3 DNA reads TGCAGCGTTGAAGATCAGGAGACTAGCAGCTACGAGCAGTACTTC. V is TRBV29-1 and J is TRBJ2-7; 7 positions match TRBD2. The ends lost 0 bases at V and 3 bases at J; junction bases unmatched: 8. There are 15 residues in the CDR3. Germline V gives CDR1 SQVTM, CDR2 ANQGSEA.

Here the CDR3 reads CASSQDTAIDEQYF. The CDR3 DNA reads as TGCGCCAGCAGCCAAGATACAGCCATCGACGAGCAGTACTTC. The chain employs TRBV4-1 and TRBJ2-7; D not resolved. V was cut by 0 bases and J by 5 bases, with 11 bases left in between. Per germline, CDR1 MGHRA and CDR2 YSYEKL. CDR3 size: 14 residues.

The chain couples TRBV19 to TRBJ2-1, with 7 bases aligning to TRBD2. This CDR3 comprises 14 residues. Germline-derived CDR1 and CDR2 are LNHDA and SQIVND (reference sequence). V lost 5 bases and J lost 5; bases outside the gene matches: 6. CDR3 residues: CASSSGGSHNEQFF. As DNA, the CDR3 is TGTGCCAGTAGTTCCGGCGGGAGCCACAATGAGCAGTTCTTC.

In regard to this clone: Additional DNA sequences in this sample encode the identical CDR3. The chain links TRBV4-3 to TRBJ2-6; D perhaps matches TRBD2 (5 bases). Germline V lookup: CDR1 LGHNA, CDR2 YSLEER. The CDR3 consists of 16 residues. The V end was cut by 0 bases, the J end by 0 bases, with 6 bases between. The CDR3 nucleotides read TGCGCCAGCAGCCAAGATCGGGGCTCTGGGGCCAACGTCCTGACTTTC. It encodes CASSQDRGSGANVLTF.

The chain carries TRBV24-1 and TRBJ1-1, with D perhaps TRBD1 (5 bases). CDR1 KGHDR and CDR2 SFDVKD come from the germline V gene. CDR3 length equals 12 residues. Deletions cut 2 bases from V and 5 bases from J, with 5 bases between. The CDR3 DNA reads TGTGCCACCAGTGATTCAGGGACTGAAGCTTTCTTT. This encodes CATSDSGTEAFF.

CDR3 residues: CASSQAPGLAGGREQFF. The CDR3 DNA sequence: TGCGCCAGCAGCCAGGCTCCGGGACTAGCGGGAGGGAGGGAGCAGTTCTTC. The chain has TRBV4-3 and TRBJ2-1; TRBD2 agrees at 16 bases. This CDR3 has 17 residues. The V segment lost 3 bases and the J segment 10 bases; nucleotides outside the gene matches: 9. Germline V lookup: CDR1 LGHNA, CDR2 YSLEER.

This chain connects TRBV6-5 to TRBJ1-6; D is perhaps TRBD1 (5 bases). V lost 2 bases, J lost 7 bases, and 15 bases lay in between. Germline V gives CDR1 MNHEY, CDR2 SVGAGI. The CDR3 extends over 16 amino acids. The CDR3 nucleotides are TGTGCCAGCAGTTACGGAGGGGCTGAAATGAATTCACCCCTCCACTTT. Translation: CASSYGGAEMNSPLHF.

The gene calls are TRBV18 and TRBJ1-2; the D gene is possibly TRBD1 (6 bases). The V gene lost 0 bases and the J gene lost 6 bases, with 11 bases spanning the gap. The V gene's germline CDR1 is KGHSH and CDR2 LQKENI. The length of the CDR3 is 14 residues. As DNA, the CDR3 is TGTGCCAGCTCACCACCCTACCGACAGGATGGCTACACCTTC. This encodes CASSPPYRQDGYTF.

V and J are TRBV19 and TRBJ1-3; D is unresolved. Trimming shortened V by 5 bases and J by 0 bases, and 8 bases separated the two germline ends. Germline V CDR1 and CDR2: LNHDA, SQIVND (reference sequence). This CDR3 has 14 residues. CDR3 in DNA: TGTGCCAGTAGTCCTTACAGCTCTGGAAACACCATATATTTT. This codes for CASSPYSSGNTIYF.

This clone appeared a single time. This chain links TRBV7-3 with TRBJ2-7; 8 positions agree with TRBD1. The CDR3 spans 14 residues. With V trimmed by 2 bases and J by 2 bases, 2 bases remained unmatched. Germline assignment: CDR1 SGHTA and CDR2 FQGTGA. The CDR3 reads CASSLQQGAYEQYF. For the CDR3, the DNA is TGTGCCAGCAGCTTACAACAGGGGGCCTACGAGCAGTACTTC.

The chain carries TRBV5-1 and TRBJ2-7; 10 bases match TRBD2. CDR3 length equals 14 residues. Germline V gene data show CDR1 as SGHRS and CDR2 as YFSETQ. With 6 bases clipped from V and 5 bases from J, the junction kept 8 bases outside the gene matches. The CDR3 loop is CASTLGLAADEQYF. Here the CDR3 DNA reads TGCGCCAGCACACTTGGACTAGCGGCGGACGAGCAGTACTTC.

The chain links TRBV6-5 to TRBJ1-2; no clear D. Germline assignment: CDR1 MNHEY and CDR2 SVGAGI. The CDR3 has 14 amino acids. V lost 0 bases and J 4 bases, leaving 9 bases between the germline ends. The DNA for the CDR3 is TGTGCCAGCAGTTACTCGGGAGGAGGCTATGGCTACACCTTC. It yields the protein CASSYSGGGYGYTF.

This chain joins TRBV7-3 and TRBJ2-1; 8 bases line up with TRBD1. This CDR3 has 15 amino acids. V shed 4 bases, J shed 0 bases, and the junction held 2 bases outside the gene matches. Germline values: CDR1 SGHTA, CDR2 FQGTGA. Here the CDR3 DNA reads TGTGCCAGCAGCTCCGGACAGGGCTCCTACAATGAGCAGTTCTTC. Protein: CASSSGQGSYNEQFF.